The clone carrying this T cell receptor beta chain was detected a few times. The antigen is unknown. TCRdb itself ran the 5' RACE reads through MiXCR, one entry per CDR3 protein. This sample has about 390,000 distinct CDR3 sequences; under 25% occur once, and the top ten carry about an eighth. This entry belongs to a study of T-cell memory formation after mild COVID-19. Notes on the study in general: Cross-reactive memory seemingly joined, as some responding clones were found in pre-infection memory. Contracting CD4+ clones were located mainly in CM and EM, and CD8+ clones in EMRA.

The V gene lost 8 bases and the J gene lost 0 bases, with 19 bases spanning the gap. This CDR3 region has 16 residues. Germline assignment: CDR1 MNHEY and CDR2 SMNVEV (reference sequence). The rearrangement joins TRBV27 to TRBJ1-1; unclear D gene. The origin of this receptor is an adult woman who had mild COVID-19 (a few samples of this study predate the infection). Cell type and time point are not known. Source material: PBMCs or a T cell subset sorted from them (not recorded which). The CDR3 sequence is CASYDRKNRMNTEAFF. The CDR3 DNA follows: TGTGCCAGCTACGACCGAAAAAACAGAATGAACACTGAAGCTTTCTTT.